These T cell receptor beta chains were read from a single sample in a study of T cell repertoires in cytomegalovirus infection. TCRdb called the reads again in MiXCR, with one record for every CDR3 protein. The sample yields approximately 190,000 distinct CDR3 sequences, approximately 30% seen once. The sequencing sample was made of PBMCs. The receptor source for this set is a human donor in good health (CMV status not recorded). Some clones in this sample may be carry-over from other donors' samples. Each CDR3 is given with its conserved first and last residue. The D gene is left open where the match is weak. Only part of the rows carry a size: once, few, many, or a class if the clone is expanded.

cdr3_nt cdr3_aa j_call clone_size d_call v_call
TGTGCCAGCAGCTCCGGACACACGAGCTCCTACAATGAGCAGTTCTTC CASSSGHTSSYNEQFF TRBJ2-1 . . TRBV7-9
TGTGCCAGCTCACCGGGACAAACGCACTATGGCTACACCTTC CASSPGQTHYGYTF TRBJ1-2 . . TRBV18
TGTGCCAGTAGTATGGAGGGGGCTAGCACTGAAGCTTTCTTT CASSMEGASTEAFF TRBJ1-1 . TRBD1 TRBV19
TGTGCCAGCAGCCCCCTGGCGGGAGAGCAGTACTTC CASSPLAGEQYF TRBJ2-7 . . TRBV7-8
TGTGACAGCAGCCCTAGGACTAGCCCTGAAGCTGAGCAGTTCTTC CDSSPRTSPEAEQFF TRBJ2-1 . TRBD2 TRBV7-6
TGTGCCAGCAGTGCGAGGATCACCGACGCCGCCACCATATATTTT CASSARITDAATIYF TRBJ1-3 . . TRBV6-6
TGTGCCAGCAGTTACTCGGATAGCGGGGGGCAGAATGAGCAGTTCTTC CASSYSDSGGQNEQFF TRBJ2-1 . TRBD2 TRBV6-6
TGTGCCAGCAGCTTAGAAGGGGGCGACAATCAGCCCCAGCATTTT CASSLEGGDNQPQHF TRBJ1-5 . TRBD1 TRBV7-9
TGCAGCGTTGGGACAGGGATTAACACCATATATTTT CSVGTGINTIYF TRBJ1-3 . TRBD1 TRBV29-1
TGTGCCAGCAGCCGAGGGGCAGGCACTGAAGCTTTCTTT CASSRGAGTEAFF TRBJ1-1 . . TRBV14
TGTGCCAGCAGCCTGACTAGGGAGGGATTTAATTCACCCCTCCACTTT CASSLTREGFNSPLHF TRBJ1-6 many . TRBV7-2
TGCAGTGCTAGCTCAGTCGAAGGTTGGTCACCCCTCCACTTT CSASSVEGWSPLHF TRBJ1-6 . . TRBV20-1
TGTGCCAGCAGCTTTACCGGGGCTGGGTATGGCTACACCTTC CASSFTGAGYGYTF TRBJ1-2 few . TRBV7-2
TGTGCCAGCAGCTTAGGGGACTTCAATCAGCCCCAGCATTTT CASSLGDFNQPQHF TRBJ1-5 . . TRBV7-2
TGCAGCGTTGAGGCCGGGACAGGGGAGAATGGCTACACCTTC CSVEAGTGENGYTF TRBJ1-2 many TRBD1 TRBV29-1
TGTGCCAGCACATCCGGGGGCCTTAACTATGGCTACACCTTC CASTSGGLNYGYTF TRBJ1-2 few . TRBV7-9
TGCGCCAGCAGTCAACAGGGCGCAGATACGCAGTATTTT CASSQQGADTQYF TRBJ2-3 . . TRBV23-1
TGTGCCAGTAGTATAACGGACAGAAGTGGCTACACCTTC CASSITDRSGYTF TRBJ1-2 few . TRBV19
TGTGCCAGCAGCTTAAGGTCGGCAGGGAACGCTGAGCAGTTCTTC CASSLRSAGNAEQFF TRBJ2-1 few . TRBV7-3
TGTGCCTGGAGCCGCGTCGGGACGGATAACACTGAAGCTTTCTTT CAWSRVGTDNTEAFF TRBJ1-1 few . TRBV30
TGTGCCAGTAGTACGAGGGGGCGTGGGGCCAACGTCCTGACTTTC CASSTRGRGANVLTF TRBJ2-6 few TRBD1 TRBV19
TGTGCCAGCAGCACTAGGGAGGGCTACACCTTC CASSTREGYTF TRBJ1-2 many . TRBV7-2
TGTGCCAGCACAGACCGGGACATAGGAGTCCTTACCTATGGCTACACCTTC CASTDRDIGVLTYGYTF TRBJ1-2 . . TRBV12-3/TRBV12-4
TGTGCCAGCAGCCGTGGACAGCCCTCTGGAAACACCATATATTTT CASSRGQPSGNTIYF TRBJ1-3 many . TRBV7-8
TGTGCCAGTAGTATAGACACTAGCGGGGGTGAGCAGTTCTTC CASSIDTSGGEQFF TRBJ2-1 . TRBD2 TRBV19
TGTGCCAGCAGCTTAGAAGGTTTCGGGTACCAGCCCCAGCATTTT CASSLEGFGYQPQHF TRBJ1-5 many . TRBV7-2